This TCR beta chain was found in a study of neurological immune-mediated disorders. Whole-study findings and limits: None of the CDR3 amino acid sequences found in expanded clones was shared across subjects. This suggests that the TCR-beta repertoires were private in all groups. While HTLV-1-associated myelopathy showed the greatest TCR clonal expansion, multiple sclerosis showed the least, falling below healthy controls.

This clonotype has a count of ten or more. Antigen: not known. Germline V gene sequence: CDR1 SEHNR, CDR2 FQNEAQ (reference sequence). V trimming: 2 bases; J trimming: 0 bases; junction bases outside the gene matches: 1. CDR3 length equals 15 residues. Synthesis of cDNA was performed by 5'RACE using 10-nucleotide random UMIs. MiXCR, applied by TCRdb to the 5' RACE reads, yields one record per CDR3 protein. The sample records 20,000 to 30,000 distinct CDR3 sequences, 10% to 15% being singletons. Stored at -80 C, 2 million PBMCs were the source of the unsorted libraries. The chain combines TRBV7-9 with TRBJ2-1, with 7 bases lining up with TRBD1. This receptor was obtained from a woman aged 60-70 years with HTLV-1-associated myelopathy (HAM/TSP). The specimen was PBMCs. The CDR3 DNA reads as TGTGCCAGCAGCTTAAGGGGGCCCTCCTACAATGAGCAGTTCTTC. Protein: CASSLRGPSYNEQFF. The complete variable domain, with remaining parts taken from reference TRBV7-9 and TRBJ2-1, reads DTGVSQNPRHKITKRGQNVTFRCDPISEHNRLYWYRQTLGQGPEFLTYFQNEAQLEKSRLLSDRFSAERPKGSFSTLEIQRTEQGDSAMYLCASSLRGPSYNEQFFGPGTRLTVL.